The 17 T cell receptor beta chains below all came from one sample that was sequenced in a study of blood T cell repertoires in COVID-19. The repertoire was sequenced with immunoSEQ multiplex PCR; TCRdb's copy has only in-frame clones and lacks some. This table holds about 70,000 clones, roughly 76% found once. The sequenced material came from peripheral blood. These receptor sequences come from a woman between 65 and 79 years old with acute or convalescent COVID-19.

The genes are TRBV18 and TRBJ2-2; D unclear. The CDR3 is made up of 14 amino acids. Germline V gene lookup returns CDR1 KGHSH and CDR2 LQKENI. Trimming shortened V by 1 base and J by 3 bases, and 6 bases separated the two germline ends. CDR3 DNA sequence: TGTGCCAGCTCACCACGGGCTGACACCGGGGAGCTGTTTTTT. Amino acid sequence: CASSPRADTGELFF.

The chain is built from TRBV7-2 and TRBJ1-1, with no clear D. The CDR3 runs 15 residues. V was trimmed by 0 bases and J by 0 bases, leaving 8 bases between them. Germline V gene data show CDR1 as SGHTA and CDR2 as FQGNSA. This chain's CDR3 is CASSLAAGLNTEAFF. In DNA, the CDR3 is TGTGCCAGCAGCTTAGCTGCAGGCCTGAACACTGAAGCTTTCTTT.

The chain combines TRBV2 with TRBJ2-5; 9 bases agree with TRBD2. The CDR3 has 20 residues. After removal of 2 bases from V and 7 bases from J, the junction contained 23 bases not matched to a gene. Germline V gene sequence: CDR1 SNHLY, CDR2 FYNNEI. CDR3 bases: TGTGCCAGCAGTGAAAGCCCCGGACTCGGAATAGCGGGAGCCTCAGGGACCCAGTACTTC. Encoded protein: CASSESPGLGIAGASGTQYF.

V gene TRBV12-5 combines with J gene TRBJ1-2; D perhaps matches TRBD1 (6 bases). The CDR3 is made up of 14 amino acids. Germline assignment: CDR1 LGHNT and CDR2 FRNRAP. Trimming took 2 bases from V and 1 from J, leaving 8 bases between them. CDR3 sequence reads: CASGLTGFNYGYTF. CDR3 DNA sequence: TGTGCTAGTGGTTTGACAGGGTTTAACTATGGCTACACCTTC.

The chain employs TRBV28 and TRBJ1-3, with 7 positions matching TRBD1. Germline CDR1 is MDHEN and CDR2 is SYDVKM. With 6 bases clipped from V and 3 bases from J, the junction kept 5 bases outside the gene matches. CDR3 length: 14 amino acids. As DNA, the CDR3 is TGTGCCAGCAGCCCCAGGGGGTTTGGAAACACCATATATTTT. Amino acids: CASSPRGFGNTIYF.

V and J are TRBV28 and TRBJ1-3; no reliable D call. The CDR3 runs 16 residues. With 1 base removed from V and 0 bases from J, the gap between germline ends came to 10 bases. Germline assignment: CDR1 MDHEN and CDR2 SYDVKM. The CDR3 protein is CASSLLGTASGNTIYF. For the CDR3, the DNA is TGTGCCAGCAGTTTATTAGGAACAGCCTCTGGAAACACCATATATTTT.

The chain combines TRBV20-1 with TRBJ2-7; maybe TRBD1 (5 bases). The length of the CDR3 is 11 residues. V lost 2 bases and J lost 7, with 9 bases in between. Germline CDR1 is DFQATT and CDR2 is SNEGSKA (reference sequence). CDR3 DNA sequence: TGCAGTGCTAGACTAGGGGTTGAGCAGTACTTC. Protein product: CSARLGVEQYF.

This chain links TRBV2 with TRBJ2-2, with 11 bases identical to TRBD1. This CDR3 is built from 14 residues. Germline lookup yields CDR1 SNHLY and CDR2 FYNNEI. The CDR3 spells CASWTGGGTGELFF. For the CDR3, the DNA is TGTGCAAGCTGGACAGGGGGCGGTACCGGGGAGCTGTTTTTT.

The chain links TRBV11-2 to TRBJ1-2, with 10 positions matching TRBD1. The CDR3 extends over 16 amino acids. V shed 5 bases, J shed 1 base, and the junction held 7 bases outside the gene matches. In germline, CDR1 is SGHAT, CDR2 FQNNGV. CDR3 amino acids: CASSLGGTGDNYGYTF. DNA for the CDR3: TGTGCCAGCAGCCTAGGTGGGACAGGGGATAACTATGGCTACACCTTC.

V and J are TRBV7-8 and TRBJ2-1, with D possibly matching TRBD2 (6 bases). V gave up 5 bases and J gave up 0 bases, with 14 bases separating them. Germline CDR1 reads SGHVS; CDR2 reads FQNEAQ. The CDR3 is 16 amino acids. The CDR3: CASSLQGGSSYNEQFF. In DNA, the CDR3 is TGTGCCAGCAGCCTTCAAGGAGGGAGCTCCTACAATGAGCAGTTCTTC.

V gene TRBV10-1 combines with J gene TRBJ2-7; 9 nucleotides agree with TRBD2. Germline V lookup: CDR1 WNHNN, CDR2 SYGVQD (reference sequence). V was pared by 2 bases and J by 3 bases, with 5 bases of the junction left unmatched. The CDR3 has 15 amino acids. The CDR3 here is CASSEGGRAIYEQYF. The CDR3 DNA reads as TGCGCCAGCAGTGAGGGCGGGAGGGCCATCTACGAGCAGTACTTC.

The CDR3 DNA reads as TGTGCCAGTAGTCCCCAGACAGGGAACTCCTACGAGCAGTACTTC. Amino acids: CASSPQTGNSYEQYF. The rearrangement links TRBV19 to TRBJ2-7, with 7 bases that match TRBD1. CDR3 size: 15 residues. Germline CDR1 LNHDA, CDR2 SQIVND (reference sequence). V trimming: 5 bases; J trimming: 0 bases; junction bases outside the gene matches: 7.

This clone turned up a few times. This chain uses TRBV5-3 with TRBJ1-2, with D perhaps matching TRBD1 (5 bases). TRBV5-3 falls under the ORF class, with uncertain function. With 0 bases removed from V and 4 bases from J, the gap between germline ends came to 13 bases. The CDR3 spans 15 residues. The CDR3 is CARSLGWGESYGYTF. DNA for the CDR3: TGTGCCAGAAGCTTGGGATGGGGGGAGAGCTATGGCTACACCTTC.

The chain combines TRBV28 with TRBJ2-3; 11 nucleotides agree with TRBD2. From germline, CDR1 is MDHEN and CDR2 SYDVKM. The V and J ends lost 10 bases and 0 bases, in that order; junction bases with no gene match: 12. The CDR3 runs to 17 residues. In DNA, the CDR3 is TGTGCCACCGAGGTAGCGGGAGGGCGGATCAGCACAGATACGCAGTATTTT. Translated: CATEVAGGRISTDTQYF.

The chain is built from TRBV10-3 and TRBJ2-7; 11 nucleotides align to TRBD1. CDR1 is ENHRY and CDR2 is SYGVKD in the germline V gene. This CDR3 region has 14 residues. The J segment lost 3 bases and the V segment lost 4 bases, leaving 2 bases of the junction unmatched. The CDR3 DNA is TGTGCCATCAGTGGGGGACAGGGGGGCTACGAGCAGTACTTC. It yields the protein CAISGGQGGYEQYF.

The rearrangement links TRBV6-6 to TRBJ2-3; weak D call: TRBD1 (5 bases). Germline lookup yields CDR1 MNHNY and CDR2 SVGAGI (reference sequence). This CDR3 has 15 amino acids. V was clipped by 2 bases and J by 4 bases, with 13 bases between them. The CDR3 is CASSYSQGVADTQYF. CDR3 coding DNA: TGTGCCAGCAGTTACAGCCAGGGCGTCGCAGATACGCAGTATTTT.

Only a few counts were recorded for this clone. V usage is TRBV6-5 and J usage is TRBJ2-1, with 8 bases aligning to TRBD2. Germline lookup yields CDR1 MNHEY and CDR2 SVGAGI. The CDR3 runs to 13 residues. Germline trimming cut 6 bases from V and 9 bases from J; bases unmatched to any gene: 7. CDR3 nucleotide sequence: TGTGCCAGCAGAGGACTAGCTCTTGGTGAGCAGTTCTTC. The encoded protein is CASRGLALGEQFF.